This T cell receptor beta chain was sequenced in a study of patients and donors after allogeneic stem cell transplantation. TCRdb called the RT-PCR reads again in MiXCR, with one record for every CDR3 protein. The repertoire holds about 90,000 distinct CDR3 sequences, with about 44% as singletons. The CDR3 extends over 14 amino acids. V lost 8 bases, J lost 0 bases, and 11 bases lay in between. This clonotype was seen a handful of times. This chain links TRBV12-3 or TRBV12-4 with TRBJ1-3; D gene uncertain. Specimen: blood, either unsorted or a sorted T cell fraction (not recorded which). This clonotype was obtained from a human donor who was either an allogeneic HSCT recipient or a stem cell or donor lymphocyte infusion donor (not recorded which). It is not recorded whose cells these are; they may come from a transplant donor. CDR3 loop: CASSRGNSGNTIYF. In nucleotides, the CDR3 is TGTGCCAGCTCCCGGGGAAACTCTGGAAACACCATATATTTT.